The present T cell receptor beta chain was sequenced within a study of OX40 agonist ivuxolimab in advanced cancers. The study's findings and limits: The mean number of expanded clones was higher in CD8+ T cells than in CD4+. Among some nonresponders, normalized T-cell clonal expansion was also low.

A remark on this clone: Its antigen remains unknown.

Assay used: immunoSEQ multiplex PCR; TCRdb lists only in-frame clones, some missing. The sample contains about 24,000 clones, roughly 66% of which appear only once. CDR3 length equals 15 residues. Germline CDR1 reads SGHDT; CDR2 reads YYEEEE. V gave up 7 bases and J gave up 3 bases, with 17 bases separating them. Patients were ruled out by autoimmune disease history or systemic immunosuppression. The sequencing used CD4+ or CD8+ T cells sorted from blood, collected in a trial of the OX40 agonist ivuxolimab. The rearrangement links TRBV5-6 to TRBJ2-1; a possible D gene is TRBD2 (5 bases). This TCR was recovered from an adult with an advanced solid tumor such as melanoma, head and neck, liver or kidney cancer. Written as DNA, the CDR3 is TGTGCCAGCTGTCGCGGGTCCCTTTTCTACAATGAGCAGTTCTTC. Encoded protein: CASCRGSLFYNEQFF.